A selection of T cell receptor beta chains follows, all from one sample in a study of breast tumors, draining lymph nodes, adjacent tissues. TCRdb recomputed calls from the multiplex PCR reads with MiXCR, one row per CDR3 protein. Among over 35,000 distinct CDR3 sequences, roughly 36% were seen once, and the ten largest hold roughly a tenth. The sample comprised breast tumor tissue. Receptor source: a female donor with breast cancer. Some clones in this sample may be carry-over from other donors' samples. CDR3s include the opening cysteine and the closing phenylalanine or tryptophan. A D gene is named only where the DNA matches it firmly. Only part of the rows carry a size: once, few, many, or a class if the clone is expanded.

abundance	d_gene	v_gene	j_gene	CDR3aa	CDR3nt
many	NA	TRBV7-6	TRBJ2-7	CASSLGPHDEQYF	TGTGCCAGCAGCTTAGGCCCACATGACGAGCAGTACTTC
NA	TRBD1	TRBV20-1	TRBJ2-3	CSAYRGADTQYF	TGCAGTGCTTACAGGGGCGCAGATACGCAGTATTTT
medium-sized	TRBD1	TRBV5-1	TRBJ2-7	CASSSGQGAREQYF	TGCGCCAGCAGCTCTGGACAGGGGGCGCGGGAGCAGTACTTC
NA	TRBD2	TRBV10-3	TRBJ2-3	CATGDSGTSGDTQYF	TGTGCCACCGGTGATTCCGGGACTAGCGGAGATACGCAGTATTTT
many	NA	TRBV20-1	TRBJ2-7	CSARDTSGAISYEQYF	TGCAGTGCTAGGGACACCTCGGGCGCTATCTCCTACGAGCAGTACTTC
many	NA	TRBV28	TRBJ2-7	CASSLGLGGREQYF	TGTGCCAGCAGTTTAGGATTGGGGGGTAGAGAGCAGTACTTC
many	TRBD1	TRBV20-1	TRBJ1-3	CSATTGTGNTIYF	TGCAGTGCCACGACAGGGACTGGAAACACCATATATTTT
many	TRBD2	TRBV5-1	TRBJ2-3	CASTTTSGTDTQYF	TGCGCCAGCACCACGACTAGCGGCACAGATACGCAGTATTTT
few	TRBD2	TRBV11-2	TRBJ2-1	CASSPGRTSGDTNHNEQFF	TGTGCCAGCAGCCCTGGCAGGACTAGCGGAGATACTAACCACAATGAGCAGTTCTTC
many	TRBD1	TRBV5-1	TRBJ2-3	CASSLEGQGFTDTQYF	TGCGCCAGCAGCTTGGAGGGACAGGGATTCACAGATACGCAGTATTTT
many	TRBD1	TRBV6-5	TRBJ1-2	CASSPRQGGGYTF	TGTGCCAGCAGTCCCCGACAGGGTGGGGGCTACACCTTC
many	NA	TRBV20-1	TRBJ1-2	CSARDGGLGYGYTF	TGCAGTGCTAGAGACGGGGGGCTTGGTTATGGCTACACCTTC
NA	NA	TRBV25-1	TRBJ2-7	CASRLAAGGQRSPLSYEQYF	TGTGCCAGCCGCCTCGCCGCGGGGGGACAGCGATCCCCGCTCTCCTACGAGCAGTACTTC
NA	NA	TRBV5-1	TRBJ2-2	CASSLEGGTGELFF	TGCGCCAGCAGCTTGGAGGGGGGCACCGGGGAGCTGTTTTTT
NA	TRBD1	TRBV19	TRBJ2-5	CASSITGAQETQYF	TGTGCCAGTAGTATTACAGGGGCCCAAGAGACCCAGTACTTC
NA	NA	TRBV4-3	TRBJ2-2	CASSQDVVDTGELFF	TGCGCCAGCAGCCAAGATGTAGTAGACACCGGGGAGCTGTTTTTT
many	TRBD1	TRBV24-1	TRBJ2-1	CATSEAGQGHNEQFF	TGTGCCACCAGTGAGGCGGGACAGGGCCACAATGAGCAGTTCTTC
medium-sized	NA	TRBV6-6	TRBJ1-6	CASSYWGGNSPLHF	TGTGCCAGCAGTTACTGGGGAGGGAATTCACCCCTCCACTTT
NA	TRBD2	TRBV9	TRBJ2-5	CASSAASGGQETQHF	TGTGCCAGCAGCGCCGCCTCGGGGGGGCAAGAGACCCAGCACTTC
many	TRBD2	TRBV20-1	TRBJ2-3	CSAPGLARTDTQYF	TGCAGTGCCCCCGGACTAGCGCGGACAGATACGCAGTATTTT
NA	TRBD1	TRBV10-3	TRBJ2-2	CAISSPGTGTGELFF	TGTGCCATCAGTAGTCCCGGGACAGGGACCGGGGAGCTGTTTTTT
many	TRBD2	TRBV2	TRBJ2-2	CASSEGRERGGELFF	TGTGCCAGCAGTGAAGGGCGGGAGAGAGGCGGGGAGCTGTTTTTT
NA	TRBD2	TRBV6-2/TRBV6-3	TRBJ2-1	CASRHHSSGSYNEQFF	TGTGCCAGCAGACACCACTCTAGCGGATCCTACAATGAGCAGTTCTTC
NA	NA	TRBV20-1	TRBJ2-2	CSAFRAKGGELFF	TGCAGTGCTTTTAGGGCCAAGGGCGGGGAGCTGTTTTTT
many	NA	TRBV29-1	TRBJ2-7	CSVSVGGSSYEQYF	TGCAGCGTATCCGTGGGAGGTTCCTCCTACGAGCAGTACTTC
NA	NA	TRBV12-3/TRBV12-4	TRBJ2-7	CASSPKYEQYF	TGTGCCAGCAGCCCCAAATACGAGCAGTACTTC
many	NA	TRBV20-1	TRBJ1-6	CSARDTGNSPLHF	TGCAGTGCTAGAGATACGGGGAATTCACCCCTCCACTTT
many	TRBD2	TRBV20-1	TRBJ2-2	CSARLAGDTGELFF	TGCAGTGCAAGACTAGCGGGGGACACCGGGGAGCTGTTTTTT
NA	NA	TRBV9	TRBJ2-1	CASSVAFGGYNEQFF	TGTGCCAGCAGCGTAGCCTTCGGTGGTTACAATGAGCAGTTCTTC
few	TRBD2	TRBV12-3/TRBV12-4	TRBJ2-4	CASSPRLAGGPGKNIQYF	TGTGCCAGCAGTCCTCGACTAGCGGGAGGGCCGGGCAAAAACATTCAGTACTTC
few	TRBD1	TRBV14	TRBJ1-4	CASSQGAGGYEKLFF	TGTGCCAGCAGCCAAGGTGCAGGGGGATATGAAAAACTGTTTTTT
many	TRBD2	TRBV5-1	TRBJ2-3	CASSVSRAGGTDTQYF	TGCGCCAGCAGCGTCTCAAGGGCGGGAGGGACAGATACGCAGTATTTT
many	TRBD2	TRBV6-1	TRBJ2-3	CASRLAGGTDTQYF	TGTGCCAGCAGGCTAGCGGGAGGCACAGATACGCAGTATTTT
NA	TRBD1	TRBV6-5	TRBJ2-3	CASSGPRQGAYTDTQYF	TGTGCCAGCAGCGGACCACGACAGGGGGCTTACACAGATACGCAGTATTTT
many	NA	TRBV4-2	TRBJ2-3	CASSQGVSGPSTDTQYF	TGTGCCAGCAGCCAAGGGGTTAGCGGACCTAGCACAGATACGCAGTATTTT
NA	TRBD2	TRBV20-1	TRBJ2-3	CSARSAGETDTQYF	TGCAGTGCTAGATCAGCGGGAGAAACAGATACGCAGTATTTT
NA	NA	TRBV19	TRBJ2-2	CASSILFPGNTGELFF	TGTGCCAGTAGTATACTGTTTCCCGGGAACACCGGGGAGCTGTTTTTT
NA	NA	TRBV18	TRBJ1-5	CASSGQGMGQPQHF	TGTGCCAGCTCCGGGCAGGGCATGGGACAGCCCCAGCATTTT
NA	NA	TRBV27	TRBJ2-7	CASSFGPEQYF	TGTGCCAGCAGTTTCGGCCCCGAGCAGTACTTC
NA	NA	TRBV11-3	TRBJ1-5	CASSSSQRGGGQPQHF	TGTGCCAGCAGCTCCTCCCAAAGGGGGGGGGGTCAGCCCCAGCATTTT
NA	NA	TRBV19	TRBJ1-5	CASSIGTSSNQPQHF	TGTGCCAGTAGTATAGGGACCTCAAGCAATCAGCCCCAGCATTTT
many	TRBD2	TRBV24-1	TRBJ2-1	CATSEGGLAGIDNEQFF	TGTGCCACCAGTGAGGGAGGACTAGCGGGAATCGACAATGAGCAGTTCTTC
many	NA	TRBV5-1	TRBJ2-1	CASSLHNEQFF	TGCGCCAGCAGCTTGCACAATGAGCAGTTCTTC
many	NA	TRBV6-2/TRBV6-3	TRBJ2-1	CASSGVAAYNEQFF	TGTGCCAGCAGTGGAGTAGCGGCATACAATGAGCAGTTCTTC
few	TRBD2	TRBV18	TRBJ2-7	CASSPSSIGAGPEQYF	TGTGCCAGCTCACCCTCTTCGATCGGAGCGGGACCCGAGCAGTACTTC
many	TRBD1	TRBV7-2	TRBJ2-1	CASSSDPGQAYNEQFF	TGTGCCAGCAGCTCCGACCCGGGACAGGCATACAATGAGCAGTTCTTC
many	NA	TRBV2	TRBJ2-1	CASSERGTEQFF	TGTGCCAGCAGTGAACGAGGCACTGAGCAGTTCTTC
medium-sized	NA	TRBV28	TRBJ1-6	CASSFHNSPLHF	TGTGCCAGCAGTTTTCACAATTCACCCCTCCACTTT
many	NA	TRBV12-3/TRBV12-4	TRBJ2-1	CASRGGSSYNEQFF	TGTGCCAGCAGGGGTGGGAGCTCCTACAATGAGCAGTTCTTC
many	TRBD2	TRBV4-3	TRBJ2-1	CASSQWAGGPAFF	TGCGCCAGCAGCCAATGGGCGGGAGGCCCAGCTTTCTTC
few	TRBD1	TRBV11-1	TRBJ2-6	CASSPRTGSTGANVLTF	TGTGCCAGCAGCCCCCGGACAGGGTCCACTGGGGCCAACGTCCTGACTTTC
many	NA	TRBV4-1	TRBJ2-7	CASSQDRGRLSSYEQYF	TGCGCCAGCAGCCAAGATAGGGGACGGCTGAGCTCCTACGAGCAGTACTTC
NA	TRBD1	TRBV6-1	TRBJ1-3	CASSERRGRFGNTIYF	TGTGCCAGCAGTGAACGCAGGGGGCGTTTTGGAAACACCATATATTTT
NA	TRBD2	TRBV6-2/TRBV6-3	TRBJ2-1	CASSWTSGRLSSYNEQFF	TGTGCCAGCAGTTGGACTAGCGGGAGGTTGAGCTCCTACAATGAGCAGTTCTTC
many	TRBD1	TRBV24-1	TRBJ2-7	CATGTGGFHEQYF	TGTGCCACGGGGACAGGGGGCTTCCACGAGCAGTACTTC